The 7 T cell receptor beta chains presented below share a single source sample, sequenced in a study. A single record per CDR3 protein comes from TCRdb applying MiXCR to the 5' RACE reads. The table records tens of thousands of distinct CDR3 sequences, over 20% of them present only once. Sequenced input: tumor-infiltrating naive CD4+ T cells sorted from the breast tumor. The subset was: naive CD4+ T cells, CD4+CD45RA+CD25-. The source is a female donor with breast cancer.

In its sample, this clonotype was seen a few times. This rearrangement joins TRBV5-1 to TRBJ2-7; TRBD1 might be the D (6 bases). The germline V gene has CDR1 SGHRS and CDR2 YFSETQ. Deletions cut 4 bases from V and 4 bases from J, with 18 bases between. The CDR3 totals 15 residues. This CDR3 is CASSPGQFLEYEQYF. The CDR3 nucleotides are TGCGCCAGCAGCCCGGGACAATTTTTGGAGTACGAGCAGTACTTC.

The rearrangement uses TRBV12-3 or TRBV12-4 and TRBJ2-7, with 8 bases fitting TRBD1. V was clipped by 7 bases and J by 7 bases; unmatched bases: 12. The CDR3 consists of 14 residues. The CDR3 DNA sequence: TGTGCCAGCACGCAGGGACAGGATGCTACTGAGCAGTACTTC. This sequence encodes CASTQGQDATEQYF.

This clonotype was counted a few times. V is TRBV5-1 and J is TRBJ2-7; no clear D. CDR1 SGHRS and CDR2 YFSETQ come from the germline V gene. There are 15 residues in the CDR3. V shed 3 bases and J shed 1 base, with 14 bases lying between them. DNA for the CDR3: TGCGCCAGCAGCTGGGATTACGGGTCTTCCTACGAGCAGTACTTC. Translated, it gives CASSWDYGSSYEQYF.

The chain recombines TRBV5-1 with TRBJ1-6; D is unclear. Trimming stripped 0 bases from V and 14 bases from J, with 18 bases between. Germline V gene data show CDR1 as SGHRS and CDR2 as YFSETQ. CDR3 length: 15 residues. Here the CDR3 DNA reads TGCGCCAGCAGCTTGGATGGGTCTCGAGAGGTGTCCCTCCACTTT. It translates to CASSLDGSREVSLHF.

This chain connects TRBV5-1 to TRBJ1-6; the D is unclear. V was clipped by 1 base and J by 8 bases, with 10 bases between them. CDR1 is SGHRS and CDR2 is YFSETQ in the germline V gene. The CDR3 sequence is 14 residues long. CDR3: CASSLMGGDSPLHF. The CDR3 DNA follows: TGCGCCAGCAGCTTGATGGGTGGCGATTCACCCCTCCACTTT.

Worth noting for this clonotype: Its ends do not fully match the called genes, so a read error is possible. The chain employs TRBV5-1 and TRBJ1-2; maybe TRBD1 (6 bases). CDR3 length: 14 residues. Looked up from germline, CDR1 is SGHRS and CDR2 is YFSETQ. The CDR3 coding sequence is TGCGCCAGCAGTGCGTCCGGGGGCTCCTATGGCTGCACCTTC. As protein: CASSASGGSYGCTF. The full variable domain, rest sourced from reference TRBV5-1 and TRBJ1-2, is KAGVTQTPRYLIKTRGQQVTLSCSPISGHRSVSWYQQTPGQGLQFLFEYFSETQRNKGNFPGRFSGRQFSNSRSEMNVSTLELGDSALYLCASSASGGSYGCTFGSGTRLTVV.

J is TRBJ2-1 and V is TRBV5-1; D may be TRBD1 (6 bases). The CDR3 loop spans 14 amino acids. The V end lost 5 bases, the J end lost 6 bases, and 15 bases lay between the germline ends. Germline CDR1 and CDR2: SGHRS and YFSETQ. Written as DNA, the CDR3 is TGCGCCAGCAGTTCCGACGGACAGCGCAATGAGCAGTTCTTC. Residues: CASSSDGQRNEQFF.